Shown below are 25 T cell receptor beta chains from a single sample sequenced in a study of T cell repertoires in cytomegalovirus infection. TCRdb re-called the reads through MiXCR, storing one row per CDR3 protein. The sample lists 450,000 to 650,000 distinct CDR3 sequences; roughly 29% were seen once. Sequencing used PBMCs. These receptors came from a human donor in good health (CMV status not recorded). Some clones in this sample may be carry-over from other donors' samples.

This clonotype appeared a single time. This chain uses TRBV2 with TRBJ2-1; TRBD2 aligns across 10 bases. CDR1 is SNHLY and CDR2 is FYNNEI in the germline V gene. Losses at the gene ends were 3 bases for V and 5 bases for J; bases not matched to a gene: 4. The CDR3 runs to 15 residues. The CDR3 reads CASSDRTSGNNEQFF. CDR3 nucleotides: TGTGCCAGCAGTGATCGGACTAGCGGAAACAATGAGCAGTTCTTC. Together with reference TRBV2 and TRBJ2-1, the CDR3 gives the full variable domain: EPEVTQTPSHQVTQMGQEVILRCVPISNHLYFYWYRQILGQKVEFLVSFYNNEISEKSEIFDDQFSVERPDGSNFTLKIRSTKLEDSAMYFCASSDRTSGNNEQFFGPGTRLTVL.

The chain recombines TRBV7-8 with TRBJ1-1, with 7 bases fitting TRBD1. V shed 1 base, J shed 4 bases, and the junction held 18 bases outside the gene matches. This CDR3 is built from 19 residues. From germline, CDR1 is SGHVS and CDR2 FQNEAQ. The CDR3 protein is CASSLGGRPWTGGGTEAFF. The CDR3 DNA reads as TGTGCCAGCAGCTTAGGGGGGAGACCCTGGACAGGTGGCGGCACTGAAGCTTTCTTT.

There are many counts of this clonotype. The chain links TRBV7-9 to TRBJ1-1, with TRBD1 identical over 10 bases. The V segment lost 5 bases and the J segment 4 bases; nucleotides outside the gene matches: 7. The CDR3 sequence is 15 residues long. CDR1 is SEHNR, CDR2 FQNEAQ, per germline (reference sequence). The CDR3 region is CASSPPRTGGTEAFF. As DNA, the CDR3 is TGTGCCAGCAGCCCTCCCCGGACAGGGGGCACTGAAGCTTTCTTT.

This clonotype was counted between two and nine times. The chain links TRBV7-2 to TRBJ2-5; D is unclear. CDR1 and CDR2 from the germline V gene are SGHTA and FQGNSA. The CDR3 consists of 13 residues. V was shortened by 2 bases and J by 3 bases, with 7 bases between the two germline ends. DNA for the CDR3: TGTGCCAGCAGCTTACGAGTAGAAGAGACCCAGTACTTC. Translation: CASSLRVEETQYF.

This clonotype was observed a handful of times. This chain joins TRBV5-1 and TRBJ1-5; a possible D gene is TRBD1 (6 bases). V lost 0 bases to trimming and J lost 7 bases, with 11 bases between them. The length of the CDR3 is 14 residues. Per the germline V gene, CDR1 is SGHRS and CDR2 is YFSETQ. CDR3 nucleotides: TGCGCCAGCAGCTTGGACGTTCAGGGGCAGCCCCAGCATTTT. It yields the protein CASSLDVQGQPQHF.

This clonotype was recorded many times. The chain is built from TRBV7-2 and TRBJ2-5; D is ambiguous. V was cut by 2 bases and J by 3 bases, with 16 bases left in between. The CDR3 loop spans 16 amino acids. From germline, CDR1 is SGHTA and CDR2 FQGNSA. The CDR3 DNA follows: TGTGCCAGCAGCTTATTTCCCGGGCCCGTGAAAGAGACCCAGTACTTC. This sequence encodes CASSLFPGPVKETQYF.

The J gene is TRBJ2-5, the V gene TRBV12-3 or TRBV12-4; 10 positions match TRBD2. V shed 6 bases, J shed 13 bases, and the junction held 11 bases outside the gene matches. The CDR3 spans 13 residues. The chain's CDR3 is CASSLLAGTSVYF. CDR3 in DNA: TGTGCCAGCAGCCTCCTCGCCGGGACTAGCGTGTACTTC.

This clonotype turned up a few times. This chain links TRBV4-2 with TRBJ2-7, with 13 positions matching TRBD2. V lost 9 bases to trimming and J lost 6 bases; unmatched junction nucleotides: 8. CDR1 and CDR2 from the germline V gene are LGHNA and YNFKEQ. This CDR3 has 14 amino acids. The CDR3, as DNA: TGTGCCAGTACACCGGGACTAGCGGGAAGCGAGCAGTACTTC. Its protein is CASTPGLAGSEQYF.

The rearrangement joins TRBV24-1 to TRBJ1-5; 7 bases agree with TRBD1. Trimming took 3 bases from V and 6 from J; bases not matched to a gene: 7. The CDR3 contains 15 residues. The germline gives CDR1 KGHDR, CDR2 SFDVKD. The CDR3 reads CATSDTDRVGQPQHF. The CDR3 coding sequence is TGTGCCACCAGTGATACTGACAGGGTCGGTCAGCCCCAGCATTTT.

The J gene is TRBJ1-5, the V gene TRBV20-1; tentative D call: TRBD1 (6 bases). The CDR3 covers 15 residues. The germline V gene encodes CDR1 DFQATT and CDR2 SNEGSKA (reference sequence). The V gene lost 1 base and the J gene lost 3 bases, with 13 bases spanning the gap. The CDR3 nucleotides read TGCAGTGCTAGAGCGACAGGCAGGTCCAATCAGCCCCAGCATTTT. This gives the protein CSARATGRSNQPQHF.

This clonotype turned up a few times. This chain joins TRBV7-9 and TRBJ1-5; D call uncertain. In germline, CDR1 is SEHNR, CDR2 FQNEAQ (reference sequence). Between the trimmed V and J ends, which lost 4 bases and 5 bases, there was a span of 9 bases. This CDR3 has 13 residues. The CDR3 reads CASSSGGYQPQHF. The DNA for the CDR3 is TGTGCCAGCAGCTCCGGCGGGTATCAGCCCCAGCATTTT.

This clonotype occurred many times. This chain connects TRBV7-6 to TRBJ1-4; 7 nucleotides align to TRBD1. CDR3 length equals 15 residues. Per the germline V gene, CDR1 is SGHVS and CDR2 is FNYEAQ. J lost 8 bases, V lost 4 bases, and 10 bases had no gene match. CDR3 region: CASSSSGTAPEKLFF. The CDR3 nucleotides are TGTGCCAGCAGCTCGTCCGGGACAGCCCCAGAAAAACTGTTTTTT. Full variable domain (remainder filled in from reference TRBV7-6 and TRBJ1-4): GAGVSQSPRYKVTKRGQDVALRCDPISGHVSLYWYRQALGQGPEFLTYFNYEAQQDKSGLPNDRFSAERPEGSISTLTIQRTEQRDSAMYRCASSSSGTAPEKLFFGSGTQLSVL.

This clonotype was counted ten times or more. The V call is TRBV12-3 or TRBV12-4, the J call TRBJ1-1, with 12 bases matching TRBD1. This CDR3 is 17 amino acids long. With 4 bases clipped from V and 0 bases from J, the junction kept 6 bases outside the gene matches. Here the CDR3 DNA reads TGTGCCAGCAGTTCTGGGACAGGGGGCGAAATGAACACTGAAGCTTTCTTT. It specifies CASSSGTGGEMNTEAFF.

In this sample, this clonotype turned up many times. The V and J genes are TRBV7-8 and TRBJ2-3; either TRBD1 or TRBD2 may fit D (5 bases each). The germline gives CDR1 SGHVS, CDR2 FQNEAQ. The CDR3 is 11 residues long. V dropped 8 bases and J dropped 4 bases, with 7 bases sitting between them. CDR3 nucleotide sequence: TGTGCCAGCGGGGGAGCAGATACGCAGTATTTT. Amino acid sequence: CASGGADTQYF.

The V call is TRBV18, the J call TRBJ1-5, with D possibly TRBD1 on 5 matching bases. The CDR3 covers 15 residues. Germline V gene data show CDR1 as KGHSH and CDR2 as LQKENI. V was cut by 2 bases and J by 4 bases, with 12 bases left in between. The DNA of the CDR3 is TGTGCCAGCTCACCAGGGACTCCTAAAAATCAGCCCCAGCATTTT. It is translated as CASSPGTPKNQPQHF. Together with reference TRBV18 and TRBJ1-5, the CDR3 gives the full variable domain: NAGVMQNPRHLVRRRGQEARLRCSPMKGHSHVYWYRQLPEEGLKFMVYLQKENIIDESGMPKERFSAEFPKEGPSILRIQQVVRGDSAAYFCASSPGTPKNQPQHFGDGTRLSIL.

The genes are TRBV7-8 and TRBJ1-6, with TRBD1 matching over 8 bases. V lost 5 bases, J lost 0 bases, and 12 bases stayed unmatched. CDR3 length: 19 amino acids. The V gene's germline CDR1 is SGHVS and CDR2 FQNEAQ. The chain's CDR3 is CASSPGTGSPHSYNSPLHF. The CDR3, as DNA: TGTGCCAGCAGCCCCGGGACAGGCAGTCCCCACTCCTATAATTCACCCCTCCACTTT.

The rearrangement links TRBV15 to TRBJ2-4; 7 nucleotides match TRBD1. V lost 6 bases, J lost 8 bases, and 7 bases stayed unmatched. From germline, CDR1 is LNHNV and CDR2 YYDKDF (reference sequence). This CDR3 region has 13 residues. The CDR3 DNA sequence: TGTGCCACCAGTGGGACAGTAAGGGACATTCAGTACTTC. Residues: CATSGTVRDIQYF.

The rearrangement links TRBV15 to TRBJ1-4, with D tentatively TRBD1 (5 bases). The CDR3 runs to 17 residues. V was trimmed by 0 bases and J by 0 bases, leaving 11 bases between them. Germline V CDR1 and CDR2: LNHNV, YYDKDF (reference sequence). The CDR3 loop is CATSRDYAGATNEKLFF. The CDR3 nucleotides read TGTGCCACCAGCAGAGATTATGCGGGGGCAACTAATGAAAAACTGTTTTTT.

The chain is built from TRBV14 and TRBJ1-1; D gene uncertain. The CDR3 contains 15 residues. Trimming left V 3 bases short and J 4 bases short, with 15 bases between. Germline V gene sequence: CDR1 SGHDN, CDR2 FVKESK. This CDR3 is CASSHPPERGTEAFF. Here the CDR3 DNA reads TGTGCCAGCAGCCACCCCCCGGAACGGGGCACTGAAGCTTTCTTT.

This clonotype showed up many times. The rearrangement links TRBV7-2 to TRBJ1-5; possible D gene TRBD1, 5 bases. The CDR3 covers 15 residues. CDR1 is SGHTA, CDR2 FQGNSA, per germline. Between the trimmed V and J ends, which lost 5 bases and 0 bases, there was a span of 11 bases. The CDR3 DNA reads TGTGCCAGCAGCGCACGGACATATAGCAATCAGCCCCAGCATTTT. It is translated as CASSARTYSNQPQHF. The complete variable domain, with remaining parts taken from reference TRBV7-2 and TRBJ1-5, reads GAGVSQSPSNKVTEKGKDVELRCDPISGHTALYWYRQSLGQGLEFLIYFQGNSAPDKSGLPSDRFSAERTGGSVSTLTIQRTQQEDSAVYLCASSARTYSNQPQHFGDGTRLSIL.

This clonotype has a handful of counts. V usage is TRBV19 and J usage is TRBJ1-2, with D perhaps matching TRBD1 (5 bases). This CDR3 has 12 amino acids. V lost 7 bases and J 6 bases, leaving 12 bases between the germline ends. The V gene's germline CDR1 is LNHDA and CDR2 SQIVND (reference sequence). CDR3 coding DNA: TGTGCCAGTACGGGGCGCTGGGATGGCTACACCTTC. Encoded protein: CASTGRWDGYTF.

This clonotype showed up just a few times. The gene calls are TRBV7-9 and TRBJ1-4; D is perhaps TRBD1 (6 bases). The CDR3 has 15 residues. Germline CDR1 SEHNR, CDR2 FQNEAQ (reference sequence). Deletions cut 3 bases from V and 6 bases from J, with 14 bases between. CDR3 residues: CASSFWDNWDEKLFF. The CDR3 nucleotides read TGTGCCAGCAGCTTTTGGGACAATTGGGATGAAAAACTGTTTTTT.

The chain's CDR3 is CASSLRQNHQETQYF. The CDR3 DNA is TGTGCCAGCAGCTTACGACAGAACCACCAAGAGACCCAGTACTTC. The V call is TRBV7-9, the J call TRBJ2-5; D is possibly TRBD1 (5 bases). This CDR3 is built from 15 residues. V was cut by 2 bases and J by 0 bases, with 10 bases left in between. Germline values: CDR1 SEHNR, CDR2 FQNEAQ (reference sequence).

This clonotype has only a few counts. V usage is TRBV10-2 and J usage is TRBJ2-4; TRBD1 matches at 8 bases. Germline loops: CDR1 WSHSY, CDR2 SAAADI. The CDR3 contains 20 residues. The V gene end was trimmed by 4 bases and the J gene end by 0 bases; junction bases not matched to a gene: 17. DNA of the CDR3: TGCGCCAGCAGTGTGAACCCGGGGACAGGCCGCCTGCTAGCCAAAAACATTCAGTACTTC. This translates into CASSVNPGTGRLLAKNIQYF.

This clonotype was observed a few times. The genes are TRBV20-1 and TRBJ2-1; D is uncertain. The CDR3 spans 15 residues. From germline, CDR1 is DFQATT and CDR2 SNEGSKA (reference sequence). Trimming removed 1 base at V and 10 bases at J, with 20 bases between. The CDR3 is CSARAPAVSGREQFF. As DNA, the CDR3 is TGCAGTGCTAGAGCCCCCGCTGTGAGTGGGCGGGAGCAGTTCTTC.